A selection of T cell receptor beta chains follows, all from one sample in a study of T cell repertoires in cytomegalovirus infection. TCRdb re-derived calls from the reads in MiXCR, one entry per CDR3 protein. Among approximately 500,000 distinct CDR3 sequences listed, about 15% were seen once. The material sequenced was CD8+ T cells from PBMCs. The receptors here all came from a human donor in good health (CMV status not recorded). Some clones in this sample may be carry-over from other donors' samples. Both conserved end residues are part of each CDR3. The D gene is left open where the match is weak. Some rows mark clone size as missing; the rest say once, few, many or name a class of expanded clone.

D gene,clone size,V gene,J gene,CDR3 protein,CDR3 DNA
-,few,TRBV20-1,TRBJ1-5,CSARDLDSGDQPQHF,TGCAGTGCTAGAGATCTTGACTCAGGCGATCAGCCCCAGCATTTT
-,few,TRBV10-3,TRBJ1-5,CAISEKPNQPQHF,TGTGCCATCAGTGAGAAGCCCAATCAGCCCCAGCATTTT
-,few,TRBV27,TRBJ1-3,CASSEIGGFNTIYF,TGTGCCAGCAGTGAAATAGGGGGTTTCAACACCATATATTTT
-,-,TRBV4-2,TRBJ2-2,CASSLRGQNTGELFF,TGTGCCAGCAGCCTCCGGGGACAGAACACCGGGGAGCTGTTTTTT
-,-,TRBV30,TRBJ2-1,CAWSELGRSSYNEQFF,TGTGCCTGGAGTGAACTGGGTCGGAGCTCCTACAATGAGCAGTTCTTC
-,-,TRBV6-1,TRBJ2-7,CASSQGRAPYEQYF,TGTGCCAGCAGCCAGGGGCGGGCGCCCTACGAGCAGTACTTC
-,many,TRBV4-1,TRBJ2-1,CASSQGASGSSYNEQFF,TGCGCCAGCAGCCAAGGGGCGAGCGGAAGCTCCTACAATGAGCAGTTCTTC
-,-,TRBV6-5,TRBJ1-1,CASSYSEGQGTEAFF,TGTGCCAGCAGTTACTCGGAGGGGCAAGGCACTGAAGCTTTCTTT
-,few,TRBV6-5,TRBJ1-1,CASIYIGLNTEAFF,TGTGCCAGCATCTACATCGGACTCAACACTGAAGCTTTCTTT
-,many,TRBV28,TRBJ1-5,CASSYQGRRNQPQHF,TGTGCCAGCAGTTACCAGGGCAGGCGTAATCAGCCCCAGCATTTT
-,many,TRBV11-1,TRBJ1-1,CASTGRTFPNTEAFF,TGTGCCAGCACCGGTAGGACCTTCCCGAACACTGAAGCTTTCTTT
-,-,TRBV12-3/TRBV12-4,TRBJ2-1,CASSPSPRDEQFF,TGTGCCAGCAGTCCCTCACCTAGGGATGAGCAGTTCTTC
-,many,TRBV7-8,TRBJ2-6,CASSFMEAAGGANVLTF,TGTGCCAGCAGCTTCATGGAGGCGGCTGGCGGGGCCAACGTCCTGACTTTC
TRBD1,many,TRBV14,TRBJ1-2,CASSYDRDYGYTF,TGTGCCAGCAGCTACGACAGGGACTATGGCTACACCTTC
-,few,TRBV7-6,TRBJ2-1,CASSLLGGTGDEQFF,TGTGCCAGCAGCTTACTCGGCGGAACGGGGGATGAGCAGTTCTTC
-,many,TRBV28,TRBJ2-1,CASSAAQGRTYNEQFF,TGTGCCAGCAGTGCCGCACAGGGTAGGACCTACAATGAGCAGTTCTTC
TRBD1,-,TRBV6-6,TRBJ1-1,CASTPGRADRENTEAFF,TGTGCCAGCACCCCGGGGAGGGCGGACAGGGAAAACACTGAAGCTTTCTTT
-,-,TRBV7-9,TRBJ1-2,CASSPDRVYGYTF,TGTGCCAGCAGCCCAGACCGGGTTTATGGCTACACCTTC
-,many,TRBV7-6,TRBJ2-6,CASSLQGPGANVLTF,TGTGCCAGCAGCTTACAGGGTCCCGGGGCCAACGTCCTGACTTTC
TRBD2,many,TRBV7-8,TRBJ2-1,CASSQGLAGTVLSSYNEQFF,TGTGCCAGCAGCCAGGGACTAGCGGGTACGGTTTTGAGTTCCTACAATGAGCAGTTCTTC
TRBD1,many,TRBV7-9,TRBJ1-2,CASSSGQGDGYTF,TGTGCCAGCAGCTCGGGACAGGGCGATGGCTACACCTTC
TRBD1,-,TRBV18,TRBJ1-2,CASSPGTGEGTF,TGTGCCAGCTCACCGGGGACAGGGGAAGGGACCTTC
TRBD2,-,TRBV9,TRBJ2-3,CASSVERGAFTDTQYF,TGTGCCAGCAGCGTAGAGCGGGGGGCCTTCACAGATACGCAGTATTTT
TRBD2,-,TRBV12-3/TRBV12-4,TRBJ2-3,CASSRRAGRSTDTQYF,TGTGCCAGCAGTCGTCGAGCGGGGAGAAGCACAGATACGCAGTATTTT
TRBD2,few,TRBV6-1,TRBJ2-2,CASSDPFGGLGRDTGELFF,TGTGCCAGCAGTGATCCCTTTGGGGGACTAGGAAGGGACACCGGGGAGCTGTTTTTT
TRBD1,many,TRBV11-2,TRBJ2-1,CASTGTGVVNEQFF,TGTGCCAGCACCGGGACAGGGGTTGTTAATGAGCAGTTCTTC
-,many,TRBV7-8,TRBJ1-5,CASSIAGVNQPQHF,TGTGCCAGCAGCATAGCAGGGGTCAATCAGCCCCAGCATTTT
-,many,TRBV19,TRBJ1-2,CASSIERRAVYGYTF,TGTGCCAGTAGTATAGAGAGACGGGCAGTCTATGGCTACACCTTC
TRBD1,few,TRBV7-9,TRBJ1-1,CASSPRVGQGNTEAFF,TGTGCCAGCAGCCCCAGGGTGGGACAGGGAAATACTGAAGCTTTCTTT
TRBD2,-,TRBV9,TRBJ2-1,CASSASGKWNNEQFF,TGTGCCAGCAGCGCTAGCGGGAAATGGAACAATGAGCAGTTCTTC
-,-,TRBV4-1,TRBJ2-5,CASSQSLRGGETQYF,TGCGCCAGCAGCCAAAGCCTTAGGGGGGGGGAGACCCAGTACTTC
-,many,TRBV6-5,TRBJ1-1,CATTDLTENTEAFF,TGTGCCACCACGGACCTGACTGAGAACACTGAAGCTTTCTTT
-,few,TRBV19,TRBJ2-7,CASSPTATFSYEQYF,TGTGCCAGTAGTCCGACAGCCACCTTCTCCTACGAGCAGTACTTC
TRBD1,few,TRBV20-1,TRBJ2-1,CSALQGVLPYNEQFF,TGCAGTGCTTTACAGGGGGTTTTACCCTACAATGAGCAGTTCTTC
TRBD2,many,TRBV11-2,TRBJ2-7,CASSFQRGYEQYF,TGTGCCAGCAGCTTTCAGCGGGGGTACGAGCAGTACTTC
-,many,TRBV7-8,TRBJ2-1,CASSFLPNLDNEQFF,TGTGCCAGCAGCTTCCTTCCGAACCTTGACAATGAGCAGTTCTTC
TRBD1,many,TRBV12-3/TRBV12-4,TRBJ2-1,CASSFSGTESPGDGNEQFF,TGTGCCAGCAGTTTCTCCGGGACAGAGAGCCCTGGAGATGGCAATGAGCAGTTCTTC
-,many,TRBV7-8,TRBJ1-1,CASSLLGSVMTEAFF,TGTGCCAGCAGCTTATTGGGTTCTGTCATGACTGAAGCTTTCTTT
TRBD1,many,TRBV29-1,TRBJ2-2,CSGLVQGAYTGELFF,TGCAGCGGCCTGGTGCAGGGGGCGTACACCGGGGAGCTGTTTTTT
-,once,TRBV9,TRBJ1-2,CASSVDRSGYNF,TGTGCCAGCAGCGTAGACAGAAGTGGCTACAACTTC
-,-,TRBV6-6,TRBJ1-1,CASSYDGETEAFF,TGTGCCAGCAGTTACGACGGGGAAACTGAAGCTTTCTTT